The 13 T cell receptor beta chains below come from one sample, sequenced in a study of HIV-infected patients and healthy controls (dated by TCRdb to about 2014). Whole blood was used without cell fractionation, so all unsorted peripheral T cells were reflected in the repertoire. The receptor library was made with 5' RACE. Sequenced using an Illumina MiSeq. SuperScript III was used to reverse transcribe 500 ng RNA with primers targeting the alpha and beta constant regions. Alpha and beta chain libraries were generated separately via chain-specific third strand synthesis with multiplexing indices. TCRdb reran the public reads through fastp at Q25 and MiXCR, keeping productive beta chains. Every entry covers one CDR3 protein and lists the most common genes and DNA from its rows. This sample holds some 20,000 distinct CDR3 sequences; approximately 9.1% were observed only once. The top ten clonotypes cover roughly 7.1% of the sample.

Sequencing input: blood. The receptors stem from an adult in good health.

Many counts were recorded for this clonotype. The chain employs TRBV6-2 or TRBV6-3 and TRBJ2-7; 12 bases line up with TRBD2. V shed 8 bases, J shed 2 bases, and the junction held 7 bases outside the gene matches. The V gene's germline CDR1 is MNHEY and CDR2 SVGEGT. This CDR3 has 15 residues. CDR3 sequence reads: CASASTSGSPYEQYF. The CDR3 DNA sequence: TGTGCCAGCGCCTCGACTAGCGGGAGTCCCTACGAGCAGTACTTC.

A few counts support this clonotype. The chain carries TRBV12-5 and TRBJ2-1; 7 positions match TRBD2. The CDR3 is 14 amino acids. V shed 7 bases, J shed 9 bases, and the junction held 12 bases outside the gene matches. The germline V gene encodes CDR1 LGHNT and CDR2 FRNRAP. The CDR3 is CASAPLGGSVEQFF. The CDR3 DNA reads TGTGCTAGTGCACCCCTTGGCGGGAGTGTTGAGCAGTTCTTC.

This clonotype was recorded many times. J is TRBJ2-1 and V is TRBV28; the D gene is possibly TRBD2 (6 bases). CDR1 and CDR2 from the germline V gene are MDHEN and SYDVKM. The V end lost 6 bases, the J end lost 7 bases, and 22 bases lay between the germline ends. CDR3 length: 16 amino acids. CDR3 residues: CASRPLATHPGNEQFF. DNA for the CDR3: TGTGCCAGCAGACCTCTAGCGACCCACCCTGGTAATGAGCAGTTCTTC.

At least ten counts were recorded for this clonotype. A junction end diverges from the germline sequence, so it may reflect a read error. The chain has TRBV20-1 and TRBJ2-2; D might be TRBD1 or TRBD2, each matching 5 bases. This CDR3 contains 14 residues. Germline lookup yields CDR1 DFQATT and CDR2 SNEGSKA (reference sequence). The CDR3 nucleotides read TGCAGTGCGAGAGGGGAAAAAGGCACCGGGGAGCTGTTTTTT. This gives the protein CSARGEKGTGELFF.

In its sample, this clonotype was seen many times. This chain's CDR3 is CASSYDRNTEAFF. For the CDR3, the DNA is TGTGCCAGCAGTTACGACAGGAACACTGAAGCTTTCTTT. This chain links TRBV6-5 with TRBJ1-1; perhaps TRBD1 as D (5 bases). The CDR3 length is 13 residues. Trimming stripped 2 bases from V and 1 base from J, with 5 bases between. CDR1 is MNHEY and CDR2 is SVGAGI in the germline V gene.

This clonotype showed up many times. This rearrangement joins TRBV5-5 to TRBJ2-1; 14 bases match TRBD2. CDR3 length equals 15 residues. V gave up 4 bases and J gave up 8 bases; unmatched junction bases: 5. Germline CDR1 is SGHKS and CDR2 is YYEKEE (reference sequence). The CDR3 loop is CASSPGLAGGYEQFF. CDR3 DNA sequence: TGTGCCAGCAGCCCCGGACTAGCGGGAGGCTATGAGCAGTTCTTC.

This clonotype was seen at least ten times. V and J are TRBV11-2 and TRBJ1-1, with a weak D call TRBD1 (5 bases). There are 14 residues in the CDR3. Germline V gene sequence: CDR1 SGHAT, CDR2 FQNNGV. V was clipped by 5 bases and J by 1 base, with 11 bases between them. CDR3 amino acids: CASSRTQGNTEAFF. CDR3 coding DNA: TGTGCCAGCAGCCGGACCCAGGGGAACACTGAAGCTTTCTTT.

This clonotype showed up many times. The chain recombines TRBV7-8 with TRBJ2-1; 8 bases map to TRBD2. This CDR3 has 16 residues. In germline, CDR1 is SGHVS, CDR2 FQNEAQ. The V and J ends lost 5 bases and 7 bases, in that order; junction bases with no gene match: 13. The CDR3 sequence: CASSPPGTRGYNEQFF. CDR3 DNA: TGTGCCAGCAGCCCTCCCGGGACTAGGGGGTATAATGAGCAGTTCTTC.

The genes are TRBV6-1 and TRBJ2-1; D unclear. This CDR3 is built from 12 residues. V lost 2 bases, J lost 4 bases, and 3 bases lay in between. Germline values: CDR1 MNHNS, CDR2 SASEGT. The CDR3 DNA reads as TGTGCCAGCAGTGAATCTTACAATGAGCAGTTCTTC. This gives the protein CASSESYNEQFF.

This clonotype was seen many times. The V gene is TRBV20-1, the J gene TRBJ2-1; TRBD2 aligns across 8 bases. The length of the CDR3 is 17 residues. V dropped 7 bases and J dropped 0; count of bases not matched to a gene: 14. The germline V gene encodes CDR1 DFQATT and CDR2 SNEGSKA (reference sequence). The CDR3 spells CSVNPSSGWSSYNEQFF. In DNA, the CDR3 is TGCAGTGTCAACCCCTCTAGCGGGTGGAGCTCCTACAATGAGCAGTTCTTC.

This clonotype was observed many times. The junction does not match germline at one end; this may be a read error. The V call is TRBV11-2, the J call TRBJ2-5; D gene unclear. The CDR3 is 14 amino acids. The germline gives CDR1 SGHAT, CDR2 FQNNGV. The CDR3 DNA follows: TGTGTCAGCAGCTTAGGAAGTCGACAAGAGACCCAGTACTTC. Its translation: CVSSLGSRQETQYF.

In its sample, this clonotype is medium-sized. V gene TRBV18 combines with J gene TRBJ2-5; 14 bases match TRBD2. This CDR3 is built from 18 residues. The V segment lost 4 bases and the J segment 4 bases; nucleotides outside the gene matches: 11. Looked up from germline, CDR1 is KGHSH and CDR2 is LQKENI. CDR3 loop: CASSHHGLAGGFGETQYF. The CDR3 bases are TGTGCCAGCTCACACCACGGACTAGCGGGAGGTTTCGGAGAGACCCAGTACTTC.

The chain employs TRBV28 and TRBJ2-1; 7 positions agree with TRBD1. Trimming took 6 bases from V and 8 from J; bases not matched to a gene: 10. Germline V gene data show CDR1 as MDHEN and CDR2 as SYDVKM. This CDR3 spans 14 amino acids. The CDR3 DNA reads TGTGCCAGCAGCCTAGGGACAGCTAGGGATGAGCAGTTCTTC. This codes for CASSLGTARDEQFF. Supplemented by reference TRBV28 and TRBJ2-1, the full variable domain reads DVKVTQSSRYLVKRTGEKVFLECVQDMDHENMFWYRQDPGLGLRLIYFSYDVKMKEKGDIPEGYSVSREKKERFSLILESASTNQTSMYLCASSLGTARDEQFFGPGTRLTVL.